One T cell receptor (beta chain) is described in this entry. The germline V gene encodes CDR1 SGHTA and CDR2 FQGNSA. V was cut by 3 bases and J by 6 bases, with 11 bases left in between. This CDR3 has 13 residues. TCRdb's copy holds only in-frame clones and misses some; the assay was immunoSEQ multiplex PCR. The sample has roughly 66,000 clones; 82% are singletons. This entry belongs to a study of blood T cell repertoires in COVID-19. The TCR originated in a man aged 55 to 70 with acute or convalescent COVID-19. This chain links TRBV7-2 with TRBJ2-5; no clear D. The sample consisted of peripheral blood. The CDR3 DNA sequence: TGTGCCAGCAGCTTGTTAGTAAAACAGACCCAGTACTTC. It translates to CASSLLVKQTQYF.